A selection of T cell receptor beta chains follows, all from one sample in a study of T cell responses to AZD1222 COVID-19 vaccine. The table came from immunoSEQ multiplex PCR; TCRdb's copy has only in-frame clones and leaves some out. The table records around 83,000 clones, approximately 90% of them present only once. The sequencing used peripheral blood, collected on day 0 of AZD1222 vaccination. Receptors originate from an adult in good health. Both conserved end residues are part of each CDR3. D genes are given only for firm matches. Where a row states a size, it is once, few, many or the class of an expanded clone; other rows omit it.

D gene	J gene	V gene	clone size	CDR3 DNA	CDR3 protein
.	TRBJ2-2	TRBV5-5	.	TGTGCCAGCAGCTTGGTTTCCACCGGGGAGCTGTTTTTT	CASSLVSTGELFF
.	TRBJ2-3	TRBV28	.	TGTGCCAGCATCCCCGGGATCCATTCAGATACGCAGTATTTT	CASIPGIHSDTQYF
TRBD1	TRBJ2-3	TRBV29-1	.	TGCAGCGTTGCGACAGGGATGGTAACAGATACGCAGTATTTT	CSVATGMVTDTQYF
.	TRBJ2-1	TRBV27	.	TGTGCCAGCAGTTCCAGTAGCGGAGGATACAATGAGCAGTTCTTC	CASSSSSGGYNEQFF
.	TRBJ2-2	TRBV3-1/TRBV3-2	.	TGTGCCAGCAGCACTACCGGGGAGCTGTTTTTT	CASSTTGELFF
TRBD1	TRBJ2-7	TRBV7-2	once	TGTGCCAGCAGCTTAGGGACAGGGGGCGAGGGCGAGCAGTACTTC	CASSLGTGGEGEQYF
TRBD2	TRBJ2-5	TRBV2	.	TGTGCCAGCACCCCGGGACTAGCTCAAGAGACCCAGTACTTC	CASTPGLAQETQYF
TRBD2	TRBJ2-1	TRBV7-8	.	TGTGCCAGCAGCCGGATAGGACTAGCGGACAATGAGCAGTTCTTC	CASSRIGLADNEQFF
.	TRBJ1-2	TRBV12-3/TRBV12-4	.	TGTGCCAGCAGCGACCGATATGGCTACACCTTC	CASSDRYGYTF
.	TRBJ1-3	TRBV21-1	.	TGTGCCAGCAGCAAAGGGCAGGGGGTCTCTGGAAACACCATATATTTT	CASSKGQGVSGNTIYF
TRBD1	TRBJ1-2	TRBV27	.	TGTGCCAGCAGCCAGGGGGCTATGGCCTTTGGCTACACCTTC	CASSQGAMAFGYTF
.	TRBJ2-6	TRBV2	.	TGTGCCAGCACTGGGGACATTTTCTCTGGGGCTAACGTCCTGACTTTC	CASTGDIFSGANVLTF
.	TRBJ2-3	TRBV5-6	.	TGTGCCAGCAGCTTGGGAGTAGGCGATACGCAGTATTTT	CASSLGVGDTQYF
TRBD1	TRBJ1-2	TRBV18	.	TGTGCCAGCTCACCCTTCGACAGGGGGCGAGATGGCTACACCTTC	CASSPFDRGRDGYTF
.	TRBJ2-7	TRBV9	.	TGTGCCAGCAGCGTAGGTGACGGGAGAGCCTACGAGCAGTACTTC	CASSVGDGRAYEQYF
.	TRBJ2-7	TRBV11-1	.	TGTGCCAGCAGTCTCAAGGCCCCGGGGCTAGCCTACGAGCAGTACTTC	CASSLKAPGLAYEQYF
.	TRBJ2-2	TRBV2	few	TGTGCCAGCAGTGGGGGCAGCTCGAACACCGGGGAGCTGTTTTTT	CASSGGSSNTGELFF
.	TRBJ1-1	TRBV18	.	TGTGCCAGCTCACCCACTGAACGAGGGGGTGAAGCTTTCTTT	CASSPTERGGEAFF
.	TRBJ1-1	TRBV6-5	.	TGTGCCAGCAGTCAGGGGACCCACGCTGAAGCTTTCTTT	CASSQGTHAEAFF
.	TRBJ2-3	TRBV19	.	TGTGCCAGTAGCCAACCTCAAACGAGCGGCACAGATACGCAGTATTTT	CASSQPQTSGTDTQYF
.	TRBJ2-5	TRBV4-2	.	TGTGCCAGCAGCCGAAGTCCGGGGGGCTCTGAAGAGATCCAGTACTTC	CASSRSPGGSEEIQYF
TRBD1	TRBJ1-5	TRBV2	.	TGTGCCAGCAGTGGGACAGGGGTTCAGCCCCAGCATTTT	CASSGTGVQPQHF
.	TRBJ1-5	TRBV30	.	TGTGCCTGGAGTGTAAATAGGAGGGGTCAGCCCCAGCATTTT	CAWSVNRRGQPQHF
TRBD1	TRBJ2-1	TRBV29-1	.	TGCAGCGTTAAGAAAAACAGGGGAGACAATGAGCAGTTCTTC	CSVKKNRGDNEQFF
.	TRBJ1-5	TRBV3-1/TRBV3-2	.	TGTGCCAGCAGCCAGAGCGCGTTTAGCAATCAGCCCCAGCATTTT	CASSQSAFSNQPQHF
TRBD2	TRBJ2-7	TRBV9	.	TGTGCCAGCAGCGTGAGTGGGACTAGCGGGATAGACGAGCAGTACTTC	CASSVSGTSGIDEQYF
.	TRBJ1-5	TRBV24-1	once	TGTGCCACCAGTGATTTGGGGGATCAGCCCCAGCATTTT	CATSDLGDQPQHF
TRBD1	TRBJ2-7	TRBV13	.	TGTGCCAGCAGCGTTGGGACAGGGCACTACGAGCAGTACTTC	CASSVGTGHYEQYF
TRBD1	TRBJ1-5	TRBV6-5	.	TGTGCCAGCAGTCGGGGGACAGAAAATCAGCCCCAGCATTTT	CASSRGTENQPQHF
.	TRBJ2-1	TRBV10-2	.	TGCGCCAGCACACAGGACTCCTACAATGAGCAGTTCTTC	CASTQDSYNEQFF
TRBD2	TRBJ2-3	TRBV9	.	TGTGCCAGCAGCGTAGCCCTAGCGGCAGTCACAGATACGCAGTATTTT	CASSVALAAVTDTQYF
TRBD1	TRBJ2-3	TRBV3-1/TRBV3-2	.	TGTGCCAGCAGCCGGAACAGGGGAGATACGCAGTATTTT	CASSRNRGDTQYF
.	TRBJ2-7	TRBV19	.	TGTGCCAGTAGTATAGCCCCAGGGGGGAACTACGAGCAGTACTTC	CASSIAPGGNYEQYF
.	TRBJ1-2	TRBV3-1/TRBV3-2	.	TGTGCCAGCAGCCAAGCGGGGGACTATGGCTACACCTTC	CASSQAGDYGYTF
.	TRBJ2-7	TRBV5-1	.	TGCGCCAGCAGCAGGGACCTCTCCTACGAGCAGTACTTC	CASSRDLSYEQYF
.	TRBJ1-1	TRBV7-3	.	TGTGCCAGCAGCTTGGACGGGGGGAACACTGAAGCTTTCTTT	CASSLDGGNTEAFF
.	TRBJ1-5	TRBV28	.	TGTGCCAGCAGTCGCTGGACATCCTATAGCAATCAGCCCCAGCATTTT	CASSRWTSYSNQPQHF
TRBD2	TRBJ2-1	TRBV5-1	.	TGCGCCAGCAGCTTGGGTTTTGGGACTAGCGGCAATGAGCAGTTCTTC	CASSLGFGTSGNEQFF
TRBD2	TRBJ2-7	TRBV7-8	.	TGTGCCAGCAGCTTAGCCCAAAGGGACTACTCCTACGAGCAGTACTTC	CASSLAQRDYSYEQYF
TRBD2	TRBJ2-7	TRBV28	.	TGTGCCAGCAGTTTATTGGGCGGGAGTCACGAGCAGTACTTC	CASSLLGGSHEQYF
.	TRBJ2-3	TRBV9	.	TGTGCCAGCAGCGCTGGACAGATTAGCGGGAGCACAGATACGCAGTATTTT	CASSAGQISGSTDTQYF
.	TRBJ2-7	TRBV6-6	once	TGTGCCAGCAGTGGAGGACTTGGCGAGCAGTACTTC	CASSGGLGEQYF
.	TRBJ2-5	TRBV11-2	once	TGTGCCAGCAGCCCCCGCAGGAGCCAAGAGACCCAGTACTTC	CASSPRRSQETQYF
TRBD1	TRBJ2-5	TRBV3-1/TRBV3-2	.	TGTGCCAGCAGCCACTCGACAGGGGAAGAGACCCAGTACTTC	CASSHSTGEETQYF
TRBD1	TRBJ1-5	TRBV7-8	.	TGTGCCAGCAGCTTATACCAGGGGGATGGCAATCAGCCCCAGCATTTT	CASSLYQGDGNQPQHF
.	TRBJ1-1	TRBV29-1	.	TGCAGCGTCCCCGCTGGTAGTCGGGGTAACACTGAAGCTTTCTTT	CSVPAGSRGNTEAFF
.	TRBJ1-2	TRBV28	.	TGTGCCAGCAGGGAAGGGACCTTAAACTATGGCTACACCTTC	CASREGTLNYGYTF
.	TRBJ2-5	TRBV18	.	TGTGCCAGCTCACCAGGGGTGGGAGAGACCCAGTACTTC	CASSPGVGETQYF
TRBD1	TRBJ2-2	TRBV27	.	TGTGCCAGCAGTGCGCGGCTGGACAGGGGCTATAACACCGGGGAGCTGTTTTTT	CASSARLDRGYNTGELFF
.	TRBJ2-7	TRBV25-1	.	TGTGCCAGCACATCGGGAGACCCATACGAGCAGTACTTC	CASTSGDPYEQYF
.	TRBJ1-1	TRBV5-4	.	TGTGCCAGCAGCTGGGGGGGACGGTTGAACACTGAAGCTTTCTTT	CASSWGGRLNTEAFF
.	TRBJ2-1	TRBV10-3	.	TGTGCCATCAGTGAGTCGGGTAGCTACTACAATGAGCAGTTCTTC	CAISESGSYYNEQFF
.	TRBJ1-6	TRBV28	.	TGTGCCAGCAGTTCGGGATCCAGGGAACCCCTCCACTTT	CASSSGSREPLHF